This note documents a single T cell receptor (beta chain) sequence. Its antigen is as yet unknown. The data originate from a study of T-cell memory formation after mild COVID-19. Study in general: Largely donor-specific sequence clusters came from a couple of donors.

The CDR3 totals 16 residues. V was trimmed by 0 bases and J by 3 bases, leaving 10 bases between them. CDR1 SGDLS and CDR2 YYNGEE come from the germline V gene. Study findings and constraints: Detection of some responders pre-infection suggested pre-existing cross-reactive memory T cells participated. Proof of SARS-CoV-2 specificity was absent for the second-wave clones that crested on day 37.

TCRdb called the 5' RACE reads again in MiXCR, with one record for every CDR3 protein. The repertoire holds hundreds of thousands of distinct CDR3 sequences, with approximately 15% as singletons. This chain links TRBV9 with TRBJ1-6; D not resolved. The sample consisted of PBMCs or a T cell subset sorted from them (not recorded which). The clonotype was recovered from a man aged 18-30 years who had mild COVID-19 (a few samples of this study predate the infection). Cell type and time point are not known. CDR3 in amino acids: CASSVEAGDYNSPLHF. The CDR3 DNA sequence: TGTGCCAGCAGCGTAGAAGCCGGAGACTATAATTCACCCCTCCACTTT. Supplemented by reference TRBV9 and TRBJ1-6, the full variable domain reads DSGVTQTPKHLITATGQRVTLRCSPRSGDLSVYWYQQSLDQGLQFLIQYYNGEERAKGNILERFSAQQFPDLHSELNLSSLELGDSALYFCASSVEAGDYNSPLHFGNGTRLTVT.